The 22 T cell receptor beta chains below all came from one sample that was sequenced in a study of blood T cell repertoires in COVID-19. TCRdb's table, derived via immunoSEQ multiplex PCR, lists solely in-frame clones and lacks some. Counted here are approximately 93,000 clones, around 74% occurring once; the ten biggest clones make up 3% to 4.5%. The source material was peripheral blood. These receptors were taken from a man aged 65 to 85 with COVID-19, enrolled during active disease.

This sequence joins TRBV5-1 and TRBJ2-7; a weak D match, TRBD2 (5 bases). Germline lookup yields CDR1 SGHRS and CDR2 YFSETQ. V lost 0 bases to trimming and J lost 0 bases, with 13 bases between them. This CDR3 contains 16 residues. The CDR3 DNA sequence: TGCGCCAGCAGCTTGGAGGGCGGGTGGCTCTCCTACGAGCAGTACTTC. The encoded protein is CASSLEGGWLSYEQYF.

This clone has more than one count but fewer than ten. The chain employs TRBV5-5 and TRBJ2-2; TRBD2 aligns across 10 bases. This CDR3 has 16 amino acids. Trimming at V came to 0 bases and at J to 6 bases, leaving 5 bases not matched to a gene. Looked up from germline, CDR1 is SGHKS and CDR2 is YYEKEE (reference sequence). The chain's CDR3 is CASSLDSGRPPGELFF. CDR3 in DNA: TGTGCCAGCAGCTTGGATAGCGGGAGGCCCCCCGGGGAGCTGTTTTTT.

This sequence joins TRBV7-8 and TRBJ2-5, with 10 bases identical to TRBD2. CDR3 size: 19 residues. Trimming removed 1 base from V and 10 bases from J; junction bases left unmatched: 21. Germline V CDR1 and CDR2: SGHVS, FQNEAQ. As DNA, the CDR3 is TGTGCCAGCAGCTTAGTAAGGACTAGCGGATTCATGGGGGAATGGCACCAGTACTTC. Amino acid sequence: CASSLVRTSGFMGEWHQYF.

The chain combines TRBV7-2 with TRBJ1-5; D not resolved. Germline lookup yields CDR1 SGHTA and CDR2 FQGNSA. V was trimmed by 7 bases and J by 1 base, leaving 14 bases between them. This CDR3 is 15 amino acids long. In DNA, the CDR3 is TGTGCCAGCAACTTTGGCCTGCACAGCAATCAGCCCCAGCATTTT. Residues: CASNFGLHSNQPQHF.

The V call is TRBV9, the J call TRBJ1-1; D gene ambiguous. V was shortened by 4 bases and J by 3 bases, with 16 bases between the two germline ends. Germline CDR1 reads SGDLS; CDR2 reads YYNGEE. The CDR3 length is 15 residues. CDR3 in amino acids: CASSPGVGIDTEAFF. In DNA form, the CDR3 reads TGTGCCAGCAGCCCCGGGGTGGGGATTGACACTGAAGCTTTCTTT.

This clone was seen a few times. V gene TRBV5-1 combines with J gene TRBJ2-3; 8 bases map to TRBD2. This CDR3 has 13 residues. Germline-derived CDR1 and CDR2 are SGHRS and YFSETQ. With 6 bases clipped from V and 0 bases from J, the junction kept 0 bases outside the gene matches. The CDR3 protein is CASKRESTDTQYF. The CDR3 coding sequence is TGCGCCAGCAAGCGGGAGAGCACAGATACGCAGTATTTT.

In its sample, this clone was seen a few times. The J gene is TRBJ2-5, the V gene TRBV7-3, with D perhaps TRBD1 (5 bases). The CDR3 has 13 amino acids. V was cut by 1 base and J by 2 bases, with 5 bases left in between. In germline, CDR1 is SGHTA, CDR2 FQGTGA. CDR3 residues: CASSLRQQETQYF. CDR3 DNA sequence: TGTGCCAGCAGCTTAAGACAGCAAGAGACCCAGTACTTC.

The gene calls are TRBV5-1 and TRBJ2-7; D might be TRBD2 (6 bases). V dropped 3 bases and J dropped 2 bases, with 12 bases sitting between them. The germline CDR1 and CDR2 sequences are SGHRS and YFSETQ. The CDR3 is 14 amino acids. CDR3 in DNA: TGCGCCAGCAGCTCGGACGGGAGAGCCTACGAGCAGTACTTC. Its protein product is CASSSDGRAYEQYF. Full variable domain (missing parts from reference TRBV5-1 and TRBJ2-7): KAGVTQTPRYLIKTRGQQVTLSCSPISGHRSVSWYQQTPGQGLQFLFEYFSETQRNKGNFPGRFSGRQFSNSRSEMNVSTLELGDSALYLCASSSDGRAYEQYFGPGTRLTVT.

The rearrangement joins TRBV18 to TRBJ2-7; tentative D call: TRBD1 (6 bases). CDR3 size: 13 residues. Looked up from germline, CDR1 is KGHSH and CDR2 is LQKENI. Trimming took off 3 bases at V and 1 base at J, with 7 bases between the two ends. The CDR3 sequence is CASSPGQSYEQYF. The CDR3 DNA is TGTGCCAGCTCACCCGGACAGTCCTACGAGCAGTACTTC.

The sample holds many counts of this clone. J is TRBJ2-3 and V is TRBV2; 10 bases align to TRBD2. The junction had 10 bases not matched to a gene; V was cut back by 6 bases and J by 4 bases. CDR1 is SNHLY, CDR2 FYNNEI, per germline. CDR3 length equals 16 residues. The CDR3 DNA is TGTGCCAGCAGATTCCTAGCGGGAGCAGGCTCAGATACGCAGTATTTT. It codes for CASRFLAGAGSDTQYF.

V and J are TRBV7-2 and TRBJ2-3, with 10 bases fitting TRBD2. V shed 5 bases, J shed 4 bases, and the junction held 3 bases outside the gene matches. CDR1 SGHTA and CDR2 FQGNSA come from the germline V gene. This CDR3 has 14 amino acids. The CDR3 coding sequence is TGTGCCAGCAGCACTAGCGGGACCTCAGATACGCAGTATTTT. This gives the protein CASSTSGTSDTQYF. Drawing the rest from reference TRBV7-2 and TRBJ2-3, the complete variable domain is GAGVSQSPSNKVTEKGKDVELRCDPISGHTALYWYRQSLGQGLEFLIYFQGNSAPDKSGLPSDRFSAERTGGSVSTLTIQRTQQEDSAVYLCASSTSGTSDTQYFGPGTRLTVL.

In this sample, this clone turned up a few times. V and J are TRBV9 and TRBJ2-7; possibly TRBD1 for D (6 bases). The CDR3 contains 14 residues. V was shortened by 0 bases and J by 4 bases, with 11 bases between the two germline ends. Germline V gives CDR1 SGDLS, CDR2 YYNGEE. This CDR3 reads CASSVGQVGYEQYF. Written as DNA, the CDR3 is TGTGCCAGCAGCGTAGGACAGGTGGGATACGAGCAGTACTTC.

The genes are TRBV10-3 and TRBJ1-4; the D gene is possibly TRBD1 (5 bases). Looked up from germline, CDR1 is ENHRY and CDR2 is SYGVKD. The CDR3 has 15 residues. The V and J ends lost 0 bases and 3 bases respectively, with 8 bases between them. In DNA form, the CDR3 reads TGTGCCATCAGTGAGTCAGGGGTGCCTAATGAAAAACTGTTTTTT. This translates into CAISESGVPNEKLFF.

The genes are TRBV5-1 and TRBJ2-5; TRBD2 matches 11 bases. The germline CDR1 and CDR2 sequences are SGHRS and YFSETQ. The CDR3 has 17 residues. V was clipped by 4 bases and J by 2 bases; unmatched bases: 10. CDR3 amino acids: CASSPGVAGGPQETQYF. The DNA for the CDR3 is TGCGCCAGCAGCCCCGGGGTAGCGGGAGGGCCGCAAGAGACCCAGTACTTC.

This clone occurred a few times. V gene TRBV28 combines with J gene TRBJ1-5; 7 positions match TRBD1. V trimming: 5 bases; J trimming: 6 bases; junction bases outside the gene matches: 13. The length of the CDR3 is 16 residues. CDR1 and CDR2 (germline): MDHEN, SYDVKM. CDR3 coding DNA: TGTGCCAGCAGTACGTTATCCACAGGGGTTGGTCAGCCCCAGCATTTT. It yields the protein CASSTLSTGVGQPQHF. Looking up the rest from reference TRBV28 and TRBJ1-5 gives the full variable domain: DVKVTQSSRYLVKRTGEKVFLECVQDMDHENMFWYRQDPGLGLRLIYFSYDVKMKEKGDIPEGYSVSREKKERFSLILESASTNQTSMYLCASSTLSTGVGQPQHFGDGTRLSIL.

V is TRBV6-2 or TRBV6-3 and J is TRBJ1-5, with D possibly TRBD1 on 5 matching bases. Germline V lookup: CDR1 MNHEY, CDR2 SVGEGT. CDR3 size: 18 residues. V was trimmed by 0 bases and J by 0 bases, leaving 15 bases between them. CDR3 sequence: CASSYSGRGGYSNQPQHF. The CDR3, as DNA: TGTGCCAGCAGTTACTCAGGTCGGGGGGGATATAGCAATCAGCCCCAGCATTTT.

The rearrangement uses TRBV9 and TRBJ2-5, with D possibly TRBD2 on 5 matching bases. Trimming left V 0 bases short and J 2 bases short, with 14 bases between. From germline, CDR1 is SGDLS and CDR2 YYNGEE. CDR3 size: 16 residues. The CDR3: CASSVGSGSGQETQYF. CDR3 DNA sequence: TGTGCCAGCAGCGTAGGTAGTGGGAGTGGGCAAGAGACCCAGTACTTC.

The table lists this clone with a count of one. The chain recombines TRBV4-3 with TRBJ2-1, with TRBD2 matching 11 bases. This CDR3 has 18 residues. J was trimmed by 4 bases and V by 1 base; bases with no gene match: 9. The germline V gene encodes CDR1 LGHNA and CDR2 YSLEER. The CDR3 protein is CASSQGYASGGIYNEQFF. For the CDR3, the DNA is TGCGCCAGCAGCCAAGGGTATGCTAGCGGGGGGATTTACAATGAGCAGTTCTTC.

This chain connects TRBV18 to TRBJ2-7, with D possibly matching TRBD2 (7 bases). CDR1 and CDR2 (germline): KGHSH, LQKENI. V dropped 3 bases and J dropped 2 bases, with 20 bases sitting between them. The CDR3 loop spans 17 amino acids. CDR3 in amino acids: CASSPSRIAGATYEQYF. CDR3 coding DNA: TGTGCCAGCTCACCTTCCCGGATCGCGGGGGCTACCTACGAGCAGTACTTC. The variable domain in full, completed from reference TRBV18 and TRBJ2-7, reads NAGVMQNPRHLVRRRGQEARLRCSPMKGHSHVYWYRQLPEEGLKFMVYLQKENIIDESGMPKERFSAEFPKEGPSILRIQQVVRGDSAAYFCASSPSRIAGATYEQYFGPGTRLTVT.

This clone was found a few times. The J gene is TRBJ1-4, the V gene TRBV7-9; possibly TRBD1 for D (5 bases). The germline V gene encodes CDR1 SEHNR and CDR2 FQNEAQ (reference sequence). With 3 bases removed from V and 4 bases from J, the gap between germline ends came to 12 bases. The CDR3 consists of 15 residues. This chain's CDR3 is CASSFSGDFNEKLFF. The CDR3 DNA sequence: TGTGCCAGCAGCTTTAGTGGGGACTTTAATGAAAAACTGTTTTTT. The complete variable domain, with remaining parts taken from reference TRBV7-9 and TRBJ1-4, reads DTGVSQNPRHKITKRGQNVTFRCDPISEHNRLYWYRQTLGQGPEFLTYFQNEAQLEKSRLLSDRFSAERPKGSFSTLEIQRTEQGDSAMYLCASSFSGDFNEKLFFGSGTQLSVL.

The chain recombines TRBV7-3 with TRBJ2-5; 7 bases are shared with TRBD1. Germline assignment: CDR1 SGHTA and CDR2 FQGTGA. The CDR3 runs to 15 residues. V gave up 5 bases and J gave up 0 bases; unmatched junction bases: 6. The CDR3 DNA reads as TGTGCCAGCAGCCACGGGACAGTTCACCAAGAGACCCAGTACTTC. Its protein is CASSHGTVHQETQYF.

V is TRBV9 and J is TRBJ1-2; 9 bases map to TRBD1. The CDR3 sequence is 16 residues long. Germline CDR1 SGDLS, CDR2 YYNGEE. V was pared by 3 bases and J by 4 bases, with 10 bases of the junction left unmatched. CDR3: CASSDFPRQGGYGYTF. The CDR3 DNA is TGTGCCAGCAGCGACTTCCCCCGACAGGGGGGCTATGGCTACACCTTC.